A selection of T cell receptor beta chains follows, all from one sample in a study of shared clonotypes between healthy human individuals. Using immunoSEQ multiplex PCR, the repertoire was profiled, and TCRdb retains in-frame clones only, with some absent. This sample carries roughly 2.5 million clones, about 92% of them seen once, and the ten largest clones take roughly 0.15%. Material: naive CD4+ T cells sorted from blood. These receptor sequences come from a man aged 18 to 35 in good health. The CDR3 runs from the conserved cysteine through the conserved F or W. D genes are given only for firm matches. Some rows have no size entry. The others give once, few or many, or a class for an expanded clone.

size	V	D	J	length	DNA	CDR3
.	TRBV10-3	TRBD2	TRBJ2-1	16	TGTGCCATCAGTGTCATGGGGGGGGAGACCTACAATGAGCAGTTCTTC	CAISVMGGETYNEQFF
.	TRBV7-6	TRBD1	TRBJ2-5	15	TGTGCCAGCAGCTCCCACCGAGACAGGGAAGAGACCCAGTACTTC	CASSSHRDREETQYF
.	TRBV5-1	TRBD1	TRBJ2-3	16	TGCGCCAGCAGGCCTACCTCCGGGACAGGCACAGATACGCAGTATTTT	CASRPTSGTGTDTQYF
.	TRBV5-4	TRBD2	TRBJ2-2	15	TGTGCCACCAGCGGGGGGATCGTCAACACCGGGGAGCTGTTTTTT	CATSGGIVNTGELFF
.	TRBV5-4	.	TRBJ2-3	13	TGTGCCAGCAGCCTAGACTACACAGATACGCAGTATTTT	CASSLDYTDTQYF
.	TRBV19	.	TRBJ1-4	13	TGTGCCAGTAGTATGAACTCTCAGGAAAAACTGTTTTTT	CASSMNSQEKLFF
once	TRBV6-1	.	TRBJ1-5	15	TGTGCCAGCAGTGAAGTAGGGAAGAGCAATCAGCCCCAGCATTTT	CASSEVGKSNQPQHF
once	TRBV19	TRBD2	TRBJ2-1	15	TGTGCCAGTAGTATACAGCCGGGACTAGCTATTGAGCAGTTCTTC	CASSIQPGLAIEQFF
.	TRBV5-1	TRBD2	TRBJ2-7	13	TGCGCCAGCTCAGCGACTAGCCCCTACGAGCAGTACTTC	CASSATSPYEQYF
once	TRBV27	TRBD2	TRBJ2-1	20	TGTGCCAGCAGGGGGGTGGGACTAGCAAATGCACTAGTCTCCTACAATGAGCAGTTCTTC	CASRGVGLANALVSYNEQFF
.	TRBV7-2	.	TRBJ1-4	16	TGTGCCAGCAGCTTAGTTGGGGGCCCAGCTAATGAAAAACTGTTTTTT	CASSLVGGPANEKLFF
.	TRBV7-9	.	TRBJ1-1	15	TGTGCCAGCAGCTTAGAAGGGACGGTGAACACTGAAGCTTTCTTT	CASSLEGTVNTEAFF
.	TRBV12-2	.	TRBJ1-2	15	TGTGCAAGTCGCTTAGAGGGACAGGGTAACTATGGCTACACCTTC	CASRLEGQGNYGYTF
.	TRBV23-1	.	TRBJ2-3	15	TGCGCCAGCAGTCAATCGTCTAGGACAACAGATACGCAGTATTTT	CASSQSSRTTDTQYF
.	TRBV7-8	.	TRBJ2-4	15	TGTGCCAGCAGCTTACAACCATTAGCCAAAAACATTCAGTACTTC	CASSLQPLAKNIQYF
.	TRBV25-1	TRBD1	TRBJ2-7	15	TGTGCCAGCAGCGCCACGGGACAGGTTAGGGACGAGCAGTACTTC	CASSATGQVRDEQYF
.	TRBV11-2	TRBD1	TRBJ2-2	15	TGTGCCAGCAGCTCAAGGACAGGGAACACCGGGGAGCTGTTTTTT	CASSSRTGNTGELFF
once	TRBV6-1	.	TRBJ2-7	14	TGTGCCAGCACCCAGACAGGTCCTCTGGACGAGCAGTACTTC	CASTQTGPLDEQYF
.	TRBV5-4	.	TRBJ2-2	17	TGTGCCAGCAGTACTGGGGGCGGGGGCGCGAACACCGGGGAGCTGTTTTTT	CASSTGGGGANTGELFF
.	TRBV5-1	TRBD2	TRBJ2-3	15	TGCGCCAGCAGCTTGGCGGGGGGGAGCACAGATACGCAGTATTTT	CASSLAGGSTDTQYF
.	TRBV7-2	TRBD1	TRBJ1-2	16	TGTGCCAGCAGCTCAGGGGCAGGGGGCTATGTCTATGGCTACACCTTC	CASSSGAGGYVYGYTF
.	TRBV7-9	TRBD2	TRBJ2-5	15	TGTGCCAGCAGCCCACTAGCGGGAGCATCAGAGACCCAGTACTTC	CASSPLAGASETQYF
.	TRBV7-2	.	TRBJ1-1	14	TGTGCCAGCAGCCGCCAGGGCGGGTCCACTGAAGCTTTCTTT	CASSRQGGSTEAFF
few	TRBV6-1	.	TRBJ1-1	14	TGTGCCAGCATTTTAGGCAGGTATGACACTGAAGCTTTCTTT	CASILGRYDTEAFF
.	TRBV28	TRBD1	TRBJ2-1	15	TGTGCCAGCAGTCCCCCGGACAGGGGGCTGGATGAGCAGTTCTTC	CASSPPDRGLDEQFF
once	TRBV4-1	.	TRBJ1-1	19	TGCGCCAGCAGCCAAGGCGGCGTCCTTAAATCGAAACCGAACACTGAAGCTTTCTTT	CASSQGGVLKSKPNTEAFF
.	TRBV6-1	.	TRBJ2-2	14	TGTGCCAGCAGTGGGGCGCCGGGCACCGGGGAGCTGTTTTTT	CASSGAPGTGELFF
.	TRBV5-1	.	TRBJ2-7	14	TGCGCCAGCAGCTTGGGGGCGATCGACTACGAGCAGTACTTC	CASSLGAIDYEQYF
.	TRBV30	.	TRBJ1-1	11	TGTGCCTGGAGTCTTAAGAATGAAGCTTTCTTT	CAWSLKNEAFF
few	TRBV28	.	TRBJ2-7	13	TGTGCCAGCAGAGCTCTACATTCCTACGAGCAGTACTTC	CASRALHSYEQYF
.	TRBV6-1	.	TRBJ2-2	14	TGTGCCAGCAGTGAAGGACAATTCACCGGGGAGCTGTTTTTT	CASSEGQFTGELFF
.	TRBV6-4	.	TRBJ1-1	13	TGTGCCAGCAGTTCGGGAGGGAACACTGAAGCTTTCTTT	CASSSGGNTEAFF
few	TRBV30	TRBD1	TRBJ1-2	13	TGTGCCTGGCGGGACAGGGTAAACTATGGCTACACCTTC	CAWRDRVNYGYTF
.	TRBV19	.	TRBJ2-1	16	TGTGCCAGTAGCAACCCCCGCAGTACGCTAGGGAATGAGCAGTTCTTC	CASSNPRSTLGNEQFF
.	TRBV19	.	TRBJ1-5	15	TGTGCCAGTAGTATAGTAGTTGGTGGGAATCAGCCCCAGCATTTT	CASSIVVGGNQPQHF
.	TRBV6-1	TRBD1	TRBJ2-5	17	TGTGCCAGCAGTGCGGGACAGGGGGTGCGAACCCAAGAGACCCAGTACTTC	CASSAGQGVRTQETQYF